The source of this T cell receptor beta chain is a study of blood T cells in healthy people across ages. Study-wide findings and caveats: More naive CD4+ cells and higher diversity marked long-lived donors relative to aged donors.

Germline CDR1 and CDR2: MDHEN and SYDVKM. The V and J ends lost 2 bases and 3 bases respectively, with 11 bases between them. The CDR3 consists of 15 residues. Comment on this clonotype: Its antigen is still unknown.

The second PCR ran about 6 to 12 cycles with a sample-barcoded 5' primer and J-beta primers. TCRdb reprocessed the 5' RACE reads via MiXCR and lists one record per CDR3 protein. The sample records fewer than 2,000,000 distinct CDR3 sequences, about two fifths being singletons. The sequenced sample was blood. The chain links TRBV28 to TRBJ2-1, with D possibly matching TRBD1 (5 bases). The TCR originated in a human donor in good health. CDR3 region: CASSLQGYVYNEQFF. CDR3 nucleotides: TGTGCCAGCAGTTTACAGGGCTACGTCTACAATGAGCAGTTCTTC.